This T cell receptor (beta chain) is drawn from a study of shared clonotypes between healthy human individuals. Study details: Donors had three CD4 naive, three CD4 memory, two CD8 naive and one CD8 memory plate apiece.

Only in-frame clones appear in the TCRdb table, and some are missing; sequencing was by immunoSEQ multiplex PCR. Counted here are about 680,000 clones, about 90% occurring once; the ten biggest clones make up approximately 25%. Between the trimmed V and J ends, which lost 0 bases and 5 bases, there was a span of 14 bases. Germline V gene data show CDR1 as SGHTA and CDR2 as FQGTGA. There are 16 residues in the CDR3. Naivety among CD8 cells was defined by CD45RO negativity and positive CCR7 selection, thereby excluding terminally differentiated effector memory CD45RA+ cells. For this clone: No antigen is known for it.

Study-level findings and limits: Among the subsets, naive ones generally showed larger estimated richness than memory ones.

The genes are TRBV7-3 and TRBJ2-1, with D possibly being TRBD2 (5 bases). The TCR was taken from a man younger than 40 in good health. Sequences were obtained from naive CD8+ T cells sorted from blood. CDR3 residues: CASSLTLSGSNNEQFF. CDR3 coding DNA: TGTGCCAGCAGCTTAACGCTATCGGGGTCTAACAATGAGCAGTTCTTC.